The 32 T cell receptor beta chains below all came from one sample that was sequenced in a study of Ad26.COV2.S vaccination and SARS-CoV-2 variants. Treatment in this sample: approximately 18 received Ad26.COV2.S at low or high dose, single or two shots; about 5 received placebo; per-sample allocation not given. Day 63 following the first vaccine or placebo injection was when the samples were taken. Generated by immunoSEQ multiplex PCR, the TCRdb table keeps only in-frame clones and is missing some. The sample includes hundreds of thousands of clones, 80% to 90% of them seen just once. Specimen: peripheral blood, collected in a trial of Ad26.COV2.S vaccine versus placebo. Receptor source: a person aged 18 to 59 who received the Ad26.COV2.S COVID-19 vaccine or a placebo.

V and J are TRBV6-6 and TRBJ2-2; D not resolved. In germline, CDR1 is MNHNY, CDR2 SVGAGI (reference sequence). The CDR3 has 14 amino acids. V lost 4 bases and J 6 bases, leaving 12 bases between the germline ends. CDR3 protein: CASSWYGASGELFF. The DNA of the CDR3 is TGTGCCAGCAGTTGGTATGGAGCCTCCGGGGAGCTGTTTTTT.

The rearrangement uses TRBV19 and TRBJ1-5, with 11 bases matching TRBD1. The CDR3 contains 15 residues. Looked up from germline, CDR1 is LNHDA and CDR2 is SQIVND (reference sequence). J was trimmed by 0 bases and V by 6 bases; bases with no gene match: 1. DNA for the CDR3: TGTGCCAGTAGGGACAGGGGGCTTAGCAATCAGCCCCAGCATTTT. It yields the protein CASRDRGLSNQPQHF.

CDR3 region: CASSNRVGGAVQPQHF. CDR3 DNA sequence: TGTGCCAGCAGTAATAGGGTGGGGGGCGCGGTACAGCCCCAGCATTTT. The chain uses TRBV27 and TRBJ1-5; perhaps TRBD1 as D (6 bases). V was shortened by 5 bases and J by 7 bases, with 21 bases between the two germline ends. The CDR3 runs to 16 residues. Per the germline V gene, CDR1 is MNHEY and CDR2 is SMNVEV (reference sequence).

The CDR3 coding sequence is TGTGCCAGCTCACCTGGGAACCCTGGGGCCAACGTCCTGACTTTC. This gives the protein CASSPGNPGANVLTF. This sequence joins TRBV18 and TRBJ2-6; no reliable D call. The CDR3 length is 15 residues. Germline V lookup: CDR1 KGHSH, CDR2 LQKENI. V lost 3 bases and J 2 bases, leaving 8 bases between the germline ends.

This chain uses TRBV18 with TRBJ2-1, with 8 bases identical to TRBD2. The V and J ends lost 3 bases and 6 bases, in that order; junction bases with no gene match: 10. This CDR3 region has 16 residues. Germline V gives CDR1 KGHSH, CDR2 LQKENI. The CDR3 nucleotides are TGTGCCAGCTCACCCATACGGGGGGGCCTTGGCAATGAGCAGTTCTTC. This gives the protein CASSPIRGGLGNEQFF. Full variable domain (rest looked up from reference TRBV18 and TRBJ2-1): NAGVMQNPRHLVRRRGQEARLRCSPMKGHSHVYWYRQLPEEGLKFMVYLQKENIIDESGMPKERFSAEFPKEGPSILRIQQVVRGDSAAYFCASSPIRGGLGNEQFFGPGTRLTVL.

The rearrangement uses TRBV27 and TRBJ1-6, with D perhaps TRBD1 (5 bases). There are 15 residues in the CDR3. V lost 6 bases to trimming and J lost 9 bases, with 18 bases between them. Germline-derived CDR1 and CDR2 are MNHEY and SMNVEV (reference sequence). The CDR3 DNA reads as TGTGCCAGCAGACCAAGGGGAGGATCCGGTTCACCCCTCCACTTT. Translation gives CASRPRGGSGSPLHF.

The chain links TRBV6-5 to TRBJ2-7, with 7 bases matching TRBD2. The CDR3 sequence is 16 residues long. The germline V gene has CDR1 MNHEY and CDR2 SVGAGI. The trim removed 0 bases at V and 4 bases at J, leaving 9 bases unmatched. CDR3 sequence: CASSYSVGGSTYEQYF. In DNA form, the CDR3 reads TGTGCCAGCAGTTACTCGGTCGGCGGGAGTACGTACGAGCAGTACTTC.

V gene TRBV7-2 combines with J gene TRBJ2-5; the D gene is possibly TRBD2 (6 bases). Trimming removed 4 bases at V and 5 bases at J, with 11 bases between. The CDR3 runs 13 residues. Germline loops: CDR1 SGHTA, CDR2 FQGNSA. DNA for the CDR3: TGTGCCAGCAGCTCCCGTCGGGGGGAGACCCAGTACTTC. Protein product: CASSSRRGETQYF.

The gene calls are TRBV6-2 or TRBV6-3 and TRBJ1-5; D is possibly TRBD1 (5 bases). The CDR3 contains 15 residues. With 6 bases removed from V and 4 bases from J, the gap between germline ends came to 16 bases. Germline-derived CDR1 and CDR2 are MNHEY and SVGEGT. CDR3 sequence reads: CASSDLGTQNQPQHF. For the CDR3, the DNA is TGTGCCAGCAGCGATCTCGGGACGCAAAATCAGCCCCAGCATTTT.

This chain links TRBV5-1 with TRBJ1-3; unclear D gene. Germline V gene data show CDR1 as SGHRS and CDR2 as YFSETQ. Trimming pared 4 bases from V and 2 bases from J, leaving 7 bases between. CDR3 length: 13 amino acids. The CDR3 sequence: CASSPDPGNTIYF. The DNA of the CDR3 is TGCGCCAGCAGCCCCGACCCTGGAAACACCATATATTTT.

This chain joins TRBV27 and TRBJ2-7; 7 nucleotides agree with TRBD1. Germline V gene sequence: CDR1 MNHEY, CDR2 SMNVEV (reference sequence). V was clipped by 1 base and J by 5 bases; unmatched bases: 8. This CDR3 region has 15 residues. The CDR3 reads CASSLWWQGENEQYF. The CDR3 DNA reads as TGTGCCAGCAGTTTATGGTGGCAGGGGGAGAACGAGCAGTACTTC.

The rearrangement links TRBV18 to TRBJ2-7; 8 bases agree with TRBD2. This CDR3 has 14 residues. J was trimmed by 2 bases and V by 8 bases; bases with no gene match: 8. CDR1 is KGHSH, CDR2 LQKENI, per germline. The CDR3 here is CASQGAGGAYEQYF. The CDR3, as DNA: TGTGCCAGCCAAGGTGCGGGAGGAGCCTACGAGCAGTACTTC.

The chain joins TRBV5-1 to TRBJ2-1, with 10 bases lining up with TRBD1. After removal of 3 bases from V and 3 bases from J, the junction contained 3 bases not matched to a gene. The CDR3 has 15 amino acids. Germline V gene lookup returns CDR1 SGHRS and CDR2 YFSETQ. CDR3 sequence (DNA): TGCGCCAGCAGCTCCGGACAGGGGGACTACAATGAGCAGTTCTTC. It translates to CASSSGQGDYNEQFF.

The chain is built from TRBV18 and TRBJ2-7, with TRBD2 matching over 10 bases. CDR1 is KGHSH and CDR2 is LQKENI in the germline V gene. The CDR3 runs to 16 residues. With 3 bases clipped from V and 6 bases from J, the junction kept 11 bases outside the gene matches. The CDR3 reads CASSPPGLAGVFEQYF. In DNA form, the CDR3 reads TGTGCCAGCTCACCTCCGGGGCTAGCGGGAGTTTTCGAGCAGTACTTC.

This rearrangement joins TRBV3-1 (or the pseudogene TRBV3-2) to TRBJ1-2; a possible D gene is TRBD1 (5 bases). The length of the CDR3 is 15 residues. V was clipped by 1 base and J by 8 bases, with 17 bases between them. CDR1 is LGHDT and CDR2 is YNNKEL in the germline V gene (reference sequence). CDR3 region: CASSQGGTPIRGYTF. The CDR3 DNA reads TGTGCCAGCAGCCAAGGGGGGACCCCCATTCGAGGCTACACCTTC.

This CDR3 reads CATSESGTGDGYTF. Here the CDR3 DNA reads TGTGCCACCAGTGAATCCGGGACAGGGGACGGCTACACCTTC. V usage is TRBV24-1 and J usage is TRBJ1-2, with 10 positions matching TRBD1. CDR1 and CDR2 (germline): KGHDR, SFDVKD. The length of the CDR3 is 14 residues. J lost 8 bases, V lost 4 bases, and 6 bases had no gene match.

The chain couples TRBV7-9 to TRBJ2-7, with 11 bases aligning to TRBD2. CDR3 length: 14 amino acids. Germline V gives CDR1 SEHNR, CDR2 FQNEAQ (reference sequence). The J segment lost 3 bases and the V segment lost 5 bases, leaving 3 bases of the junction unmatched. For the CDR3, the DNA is TGTGCCAGCAGCCCACTAGCGGGGGACTACGAGCAGTACTTC. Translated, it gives CASSPLAGDYEQYF.

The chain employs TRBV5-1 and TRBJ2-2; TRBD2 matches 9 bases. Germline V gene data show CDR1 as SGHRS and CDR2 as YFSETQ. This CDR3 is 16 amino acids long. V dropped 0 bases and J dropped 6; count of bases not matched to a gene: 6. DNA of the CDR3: TGCGCCAGCAGCTTGGCCGGCGCGGGAGGGTCCGGGGAGCTGTTTTTT. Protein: CASSLAGAGGSGELFF.

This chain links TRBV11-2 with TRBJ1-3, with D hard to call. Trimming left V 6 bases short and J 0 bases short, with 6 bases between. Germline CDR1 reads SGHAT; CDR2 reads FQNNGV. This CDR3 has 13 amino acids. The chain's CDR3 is CASRTSSGNTIYF. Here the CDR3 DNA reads TGTGCCAGCAGGACAAGCTCTGGAAACACCATATATTTT. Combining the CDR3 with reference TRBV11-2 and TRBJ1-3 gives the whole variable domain EAGVAQSPRYKIIEKRQSVAFWCNPISGHATLYWYQQILGQGPKLLIQFQNNGVVDDSQLPKDRFSAERLKGVDSTLKIQPAKLEDSAVYLCASRTSSGNTIYFGEGSWLTVV.

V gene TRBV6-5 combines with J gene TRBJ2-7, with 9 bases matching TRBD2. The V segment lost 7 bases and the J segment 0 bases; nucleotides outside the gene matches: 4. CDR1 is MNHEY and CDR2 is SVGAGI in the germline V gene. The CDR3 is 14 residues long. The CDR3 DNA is TGTGCCAGCACCTTAGCGGGGGACTCCTACGAGCAGTACTTC. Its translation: CASTLAGDSYEQYF.

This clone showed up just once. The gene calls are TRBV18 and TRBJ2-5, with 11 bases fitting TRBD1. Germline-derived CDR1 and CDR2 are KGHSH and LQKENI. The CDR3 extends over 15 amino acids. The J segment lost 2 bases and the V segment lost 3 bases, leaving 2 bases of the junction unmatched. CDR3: CASSPGTGGQETQYF. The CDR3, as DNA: TGTGCCAGCTCACCGGGGACAGGGGGTCAAGAGACCCAGTACTTC.

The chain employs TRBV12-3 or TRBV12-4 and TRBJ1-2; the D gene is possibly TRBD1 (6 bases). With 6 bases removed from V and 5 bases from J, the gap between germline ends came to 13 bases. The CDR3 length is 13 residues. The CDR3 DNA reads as TGTGCCAGCAGCCCGGACAGCCAATATGGCTACACCTTC. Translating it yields CASSPDSQYGYTF.

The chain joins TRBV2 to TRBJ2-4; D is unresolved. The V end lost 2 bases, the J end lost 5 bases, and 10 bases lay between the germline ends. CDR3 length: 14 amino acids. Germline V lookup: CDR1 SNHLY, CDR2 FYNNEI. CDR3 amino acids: CASSEWGNQNIQYF. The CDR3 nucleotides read TGTGCCAGCAGTGAATGGGGTAACCAAAACATTCAGTACTTC.

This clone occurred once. CDR3 sequence: CAWEGRGTGITGELFF. The CDR3 nucleotides are TGTGCCTGGGAGGGTCGCGGGACAGGGATCACCGGGGAGCTGTTTTTT. The chain carries TRBV30 and TRBJ2-2; 9 bases are shared with TRBD1. Germline assignment: CDR1 GTSNPN and CDR2 SVGIG (reference sequence). V shed 5 bases and J 4 bases; nucleotides not matched to a gene: 11. CDR3 length: 16 residues.

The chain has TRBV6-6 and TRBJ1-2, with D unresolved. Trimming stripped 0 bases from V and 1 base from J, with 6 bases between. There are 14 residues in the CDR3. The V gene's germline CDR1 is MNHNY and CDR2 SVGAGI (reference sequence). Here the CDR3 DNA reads TGTGCCAGCAGTTACTCGCTACTTAACTATGGCTACACCTTC. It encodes CASSYSLLNYGYTF.

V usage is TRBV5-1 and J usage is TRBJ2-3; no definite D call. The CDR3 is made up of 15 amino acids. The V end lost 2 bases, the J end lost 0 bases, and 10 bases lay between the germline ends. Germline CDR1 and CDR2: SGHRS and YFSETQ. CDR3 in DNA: TGCGCCAGCAGCTTTTTCGGGCTTAGCACAGATACGCAGTATTTT. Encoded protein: CASSFFGLSTDTQYF.

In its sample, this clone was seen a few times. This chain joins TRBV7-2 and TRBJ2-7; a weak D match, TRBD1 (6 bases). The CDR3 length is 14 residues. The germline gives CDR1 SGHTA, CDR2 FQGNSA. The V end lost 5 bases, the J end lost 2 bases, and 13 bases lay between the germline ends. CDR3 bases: TGTGCCAGCAGCACGACCCCAGGGGCCTACGAGCAGTACTTC. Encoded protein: CASSTTPGAYEQYF.

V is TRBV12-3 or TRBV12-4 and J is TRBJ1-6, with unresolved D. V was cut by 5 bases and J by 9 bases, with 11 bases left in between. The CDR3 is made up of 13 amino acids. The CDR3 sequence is CASSLQSGSPLHF. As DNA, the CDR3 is TGTGCCAGCAGTCTCCAATCGGGTTCACCCCTCCACTTT.

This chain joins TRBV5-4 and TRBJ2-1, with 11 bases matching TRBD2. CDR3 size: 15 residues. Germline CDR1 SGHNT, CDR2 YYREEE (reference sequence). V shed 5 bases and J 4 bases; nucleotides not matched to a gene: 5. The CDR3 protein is CASRPTSGSYNEQFF. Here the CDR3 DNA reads TGTGCCAGCAGACCAACTAGCGGGAGTTACAATGAGCAGTTCTTC.

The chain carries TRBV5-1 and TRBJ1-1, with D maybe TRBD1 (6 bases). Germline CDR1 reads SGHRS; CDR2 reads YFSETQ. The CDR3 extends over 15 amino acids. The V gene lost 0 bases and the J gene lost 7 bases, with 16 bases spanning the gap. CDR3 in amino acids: CASSLASRGAGEAFF. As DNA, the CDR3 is TGCGCCAGCAGCTTGGCCAGTAGGGGGGCCGGTGAAGCTTTCTTT. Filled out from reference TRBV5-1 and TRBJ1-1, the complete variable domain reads KAGVTQTPRYLIKTRGQQVTLSCSPISGHRSVSWYQQTPGQGLQFLFEYFSETQRNKGNFPGRFSGRQFSNSRSEMNVSTLELGDSALYLCASSLASRGAGEAFFGQGTRLTVV.

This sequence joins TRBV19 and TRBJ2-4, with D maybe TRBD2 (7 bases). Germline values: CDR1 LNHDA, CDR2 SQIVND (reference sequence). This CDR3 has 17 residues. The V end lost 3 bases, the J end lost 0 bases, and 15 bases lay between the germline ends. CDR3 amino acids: CASSISRGAPAKNIQYF. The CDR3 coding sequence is TGTGCCAGTAGTATTAGTCGGGGGGCCCCAGCCAAAAACATTCAGTACTTC.

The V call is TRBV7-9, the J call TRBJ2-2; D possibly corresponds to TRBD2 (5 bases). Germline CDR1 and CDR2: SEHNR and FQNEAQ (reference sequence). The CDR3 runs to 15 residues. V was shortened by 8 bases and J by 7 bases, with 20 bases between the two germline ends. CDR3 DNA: TGTGCCAGCTGTCCGGGCGAGGGAATTATCGGGGAGCTGTTTTTT. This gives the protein CASCPGEGIIGELFF. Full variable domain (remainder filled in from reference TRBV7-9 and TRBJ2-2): DTGVSQNPRHKITKRGQNVTFRCDPISEHNRLYWYRQTLGQGPEFLTYFQNEAQLEKSRLLSDRFSAERPKGSFSTLEIQRTEQGDSAMYLCASCPGEGIIGELFFGEGSRLTVL.